This T cell receptor beta chain is from a study of blood T cell repertoires in COVID-19. The overall study: Spain, Italy and the United States supplied samples that represented acute and convalescent COVID-19. PBMCs, B-cell-depleted T cells, or T cells were the source of the cDNA or gDNA that made up the material.

Seattle patient enrollment occurred during active infection, with longitudinal follow-up thereafter. In the original workflow: Reference gene primer amplification yielded estimated nucleated cell counts. Sequenced by immunoSEQ multiplex PCR; TCRdb stores in-frame clones only, minus some. V and J calls and clone size are those listed in that table; D and trimming were worked out from the DNA. In the table there are over 200,000 clones, about nine tenths of which are singletons. The CDR3 length is 16 residues. The ends lost 5 bases at V and 8 bases at J; junction bases unmatched: 13. Germline CDR1 and CDR2: KGHSH and LQKENI.

The chain is built from TRBV18 and TRBJ2-1, with 9 bases that match TRBD2. The TCR was taken from a man aged 50-60 years with COVID-19, enrolled during active disease. The sequenced material came from peripheral blood. CDR3 residues: CASSALGTSRVDEQFF. The CDR3 bases are TGTGCCAGCTCAGCACTCGGGACTAGCAGGGTCGATGAGCAGTTCTTC.